This TCR beta chain was profiled in a study of shared clonotypes between healthy human individuals. Looking at the study overall: Three plates each covered CD4 naive and memory; CD8 naive two, CD8 memory one.

Only in-frame clones appear in the TCRdb table, and some are missing; sequencing was by immunoSEQ multiplex PCR. This table holds 850,000 to 1,100,000 clones, roughly 80% found once. Germline-derived CDR1 and CDR2 are SGHNT and YYREEE (reference sequence). The V and J ends lost 4 bases and 3 bases respectively, with 15 bases between them. The CDR3 extends over 15 amino acids. This sequence was found in a man between 18 and 29 years old in good health. Some clones in this sample may be carry-over from other donors' samples. The chain links TRBV5-4 to TRBJ2-3; tentatively, D is TRBD1 or TRBD2 (5 bases each). Specimen: memory CD4+ T cells from PBMCs. Subset denoted: CD45RA-negative fraction. The CDR3 region has the DNA TGTGCCAGCAGCCTCTTGGGGGTGAGGACAGATACGCAGTATTTT. This sequence encodes CASSLLGVRTDTQYF.